The 28 T cell receptor beta chains below were found in one sample sequenced in a study of cytomegalovirus exposure and HLA in healthy donors. A multiplex PCR was run with 60 Vbeta primers and 13 Jbeta primers. Produced via immunoSEQ multiplex PCR; TCRdb's table is partial and in-frame only. This table has more than 75,000 clones, around 80% appearing once. Sequences were obtained from PBMCs. Source of these receptors: a man aged 25-40 years in good health and CMV-seronegative.

This clone has only a few counts. This chain uses TRBV29-1 with TRBJ2-5; TRBD2 matches 8 bases. Looked up from germline, CDR1 is SQVTM and CDR2 is ANQGSEA. The CDR3 is 13 residues long. V lost 4 bases and J lost 5; bases outside the gene matches: 6. DNA for the CDR3: TGCAGCGTTGGGGTAGCGGGAAAGGAGACCCAGTACTTC. Its translation: CSVGVAGKETQYF.

The J gene is TRBJ2-2, the V gene TRBV7-9; no clear D gene. V was shortened by 0 bases and J by 7 bases, with 9 bases between the two germline ends. The CDR3 spans 14 residues. Germline CDR1 SEHNR, CDR2 FQNEAQ (reference sequence). The CDR3 DNA sequence: TGTGCCAGCAGCTTAGCCCTCGAGTACGGGGAGCTGTTTTTT. Its protein product is CASSLALEYGELFF. The full variable domain, completed using reference TRBV7-9 and TRBJ2-2, is DTGVSQNPRHKITKRGQNVTFRCDPISEHNRLYWYRQTLGQGPEFLTYFQNEAQLEKSRLLSDRFSAERPKGSFSTLEIQRTEQGDSAMYLCASSLALEYGELFFGEGSRLTVL.

The chain employs TRBV5-5 and TRBJ2-3; TRBD1 agrees at 7 bases. Germline CDR1 SGHKS, CDR2 YYEKEE (reference sequence). V was clipped by 2 bases and J by 6 bases; unmatched bases: 3. The length of the CDR3 is 13 residues. CDR3 DNA: TGTGCCAGCAGCTTAACAGGGGAGGATACGCAGTATTTT. Amino acids: CASSLTGEDTQYF.

V usage is TRBV6-5 and J usage is TRBJ1-6, with D unresolved. Germline V gene sequence: CDR1 MNHEY, CDR2 SVGAGI. V shed 2 bases and J shed 10 bases, with 15 bases lying between them. The CDR3 is 15 amino acids. CDR3 amino acids: CASSYEGAIASPLHF. Written as DNA, the CDR3 is TGTGCCAGCAGTTACGAGGGCGCCATCGCGTCACCCCTCCACTTT.

The chain joins TRBV28 to TRBJ2-5, with 13 bases aligning to TRBD2. Trimming cost V 7 bases and J 2 bases; bases outside gene matches: 7. The CDR3 sequence is 16 residues long. From germline, CDR1 is MDHEN and CDR2 SYDVKM. Here the CDR3 DNA reads TGTGCCAGCACGGGACTAGCGGGGATAGATCAAGAGACCCAGTACTTC. Translated: CASTGLAGIDQETQYF.

This clone was picked up a small number of times. The chain links TRBV18 to TRBJ1-5, with D perhaps matching TRBD1 (5 bases). Germline CDR1 reads KGHSH; CDR2 reads LQKENI. CDR3 size: 14 residues. V lost 3 bases and J lost 4, with 10 bases in between. This CDR3 is CASSPTGGNQPQHF. The CDR3 DNA reads as TGTGCCAGCTCACCCACGGGGGGGAATCAGCCCCAGCATTTT.

The chain is built from TRBV19 and TRBJ2-6, with D unclear. Trimming left V 3 bases short and J 2 bases short, with 8 bases between. CDR1 and CDR2 from the germline V gene are LNHDA and SQIVND (reference sequence). The CDR3 extends over 15 amino acids. CDR3 sequence reads: CASSMALPGANVLTF. CDR3 DNA: TGTGCCAGTAGTATGGCCCTGCCTGGGGCCAACGTCCTGACTTTC.

V is TRBV27 and J is TRBJ1-2; no firm D call. The CDR3 contains 12 residues. The V end was cut by 7 bases, the J end by 8 bases, with 14 bases between. The germline V gene has CDR1 MNHEY and CDR2 SMNVEV (reference sequence). CDR3 nucleotide sequence: TGTGCCAGCAAAAGGGCTGGAGGGGGCTACACCTTC. Protein product: CASKRAGGGYTF.

The chain uses TRBV30 and TRBJ2-6; TRBD1 matches at 9 bases. V gave up 0 bases and J gave up 2 bases; unmatched junction bases: 8. The length of the CDR3 is 18 residues. Germline V lookup: CDR1 GTSNPN, CDR2 SVGIG (reference sequence). CDR3 in amino acids: CAWSVLTGGNPGANVLTF. The CDR3 DNA reads TGTGCCTGGAGTGTATTGACAGGGGGAAATCCTGGGGCCAACGTCCTGACTTTC. Full variable domain (missing parts from reference TRBV30 and TRBJ2-6): SQTIHQWPATLVQPVGSPLSLECTVEGTSNPNLYWYRQAAGRGLQLLFYSVGIGQISSEVPQNLSASRPQDRQFILSSKKLLLSDSGFYLCAWSVLTGGNPGANVLTFGAGSRLTVL.

V usage is TRBV9 and J usage is TRBJ2-1; D unclear. CDR3 length: 12 amino acids. V was pared by 3 bases and J by 9 bases, with 10 bases between. The V gene's germline CDR1 is SGDLS and CDR2 YYNGEE. The CDR3, as DNA: TGTGCCAGCAGCGGCCCCGGCGGTGAGCAGTTCTTC. It encodes CASSGPGGEQFF.

The chain links TRBV6-6 to TRBJ2-3; 9 bases align to TRBD1. Germline CDR1 and CDR2: MNHNY and SVGAGI (reference sequence). The CDR3 is made up of 16 amino acids. J gave up 8 bases and V 6 bases, and 15 bases lay outside the gene matches. The CDR3 reads CASSPNRGPSGFTQYF. The CDR3, as DNA: TGTGCCAGCAGCCCTAACAGGGGGCCCTCGGGGTTTACGCAGTATTTT.

This chain's CDR3 is CASSFRGPPDTQYF. DNA of the CDR3: TGTGCCAGCAGTTTCAGAGGGCCCCCAGATACGCAGTATTTT. The V and J genes are TRBV28 and TRBJ2-3; weak D call: TRBD2 (5 bases). CDR1 and CDR2 from the germline V gene are MDHEN and SYDVKM. V was clipped by 3 bases and J by 4 bases, with 11 bases between them. The CDR3 is 14 amino acids.

This clone has only one observation. The junction differs from germline at one of its ends, possibly a read error. The gene calls are TRBV27 and TRBJ1-4; D ambiguous. CDR3 length: 14 residues. Germline lookup yields CDR1 MNHEY and CDR2 SMNVEV (reference sequence). The CDR3 loop reads CASSFYTGDEKLLF. The DNA for the CDR3 is TGTGCCAGCAGTTTTTACACCGGGGATGAAAAACTGCTTTTT. The full variable domain, in which reference TRBV27 and TRBJ1-4 provide the parts outside the CDR3, is EAQVTQNPRYLITVTGKKLTVTCSQNMNHEYMSWYRQDPGLGLRQIYYSMNVEVTDKGDVPEGYKVSRKEKRNFPLILESPSPNQTSLYFCASSFYTGDEKLLFGSGTQLSVL.

The chain is built from TRBV7-9 and TRBJ1-4; tentative D call: TRBD1 (5 bases). CDR1 is SEHNR and CDR2 is FQNEAQ in the germline V gene (reference sequence). The V and J ends lost 10 bases and 5 bases respectively, with 26 bases between them. This CDR3 has 17 amino acids. The CDR3, as DNA: TGTGCCACCACCAACACCTCGTGGGGGGACGGCAATGAAAAACTGTTTTTT. Protein product: CATTNTSWGDGNEKLFF.

J is TRBJ2-7 and V is TRBV28; a weak D match, TRBD1 (6 bases). There are 12 residues in the CDR3. The germline CDR1 and CDR2 sequences are MDHEN and SYDVKM. Trimming removed 7 bases from V and 5 bases from J, with 12 bases in between. In nucleotides, the CDR3 is TGTGCCAGCATCAACAGGGCGGACGAGCAGTACTTC. Its protein is CASINRADEQYF.

This clone was observed a few times. V usage is TRBV6-4 and J usage is TRBJ2-5; the D gene is possibly TRBD2 (6 bases). CDR1 and CDR2 (germline): MRHNA, SNTAGT. With 4 bases removed from V and 5 bases from J, the gap between germline ends came to 11 bases. The CDR3 runs 13 residues. Here the CDR3 DNA reads TGTGCCAGCAGTGCTGACAGCGGGGAGACCCAGTACTTC. Translation gives CASSADSGETQYF.

This clone has only one observation. This chain connects TRBV14 to TRBJ2-7; no clear D. Germline V gives CDR1 SGHDN, CDR2 FVKESK. With 4 bases removed from V and 9 bases from J, the gap between germline ends came to 16 bases. The CDR3 is 13 amino acids. CDR3 in amino acids: CASSRGDGRRQYF. CDR3 nucleotides: TGTGCCAGCAGCCGCGGTGACGGCCGAAGGCAGTACTTC.

The chain couples TRBV4-2 to TRBJ2-7, with TRBD2 matching over 9 bases. V lost 5 bases and J lost 6; bases outside the gene matches: 11. The CDR3 is made up of 15 amino acids. CDR1 LGHNA and CDR2 YNFKEQ come from the germline V gene. The CDR3 loop is CASSTAGTSSREQYF. The CDR3 DNA reads as TGTGCCAGCAGCACGGCCGGGACTAGCTCTCGCGAGCAGTACTTC.

The rearrangement links TRBV6-4 to TRBJ2-3; the D gene is possibly TRBD2 (7 bases). Germline V gene lookup returns CDR1 MRHNA and CDR2 SNTAGT. V gave up 0 bases and J gave up 0 bases, with 25 bases separating them. The CDR3 consists of 21 residues. In DNA, the CDR3 is TGTGCCAGCAGTGACTCAATAGAGGGGGGGACTCCCTGGGAAAGCACAGATACGCAGTATTTT. Amino acids: CASSDSIEGGTPWESTDTQYF.

A word on this clone: The same CDR3 is also encoded by other DNA sequences in this sample. The chain combines TRBV7-2 with TRBJ2-5; D unclear. The CDR3 is 13 residues long. The ends were cut back, 0 bases at V and 2 bases at J, with 4 bases in the middle. Per the germline V gene, CDR1 is SGHTA and CDR2 is FQGNSA. For the CDR3, the DNA is TGTGCCAGCAGCTTAGCCAGACAAGAGACCCAGTACTTC. The encoded protein is CASSLARQETQYF. The variable domain in full, completed from reference TRBV7-2 and TRBJ2-5, reads GAGVSQSPSNKVTEKGKDVELRCDPISGHTALYWYRQSLGQGLEFLIYFQGNSAPDKSGLPSDRFSAERTGGSVSTLTIQRTQQEDSAVYLCASSLARQETQYFGPGTRLLVL.

V and J are TRBV9 and TRBJ2-3; D gene uncertain. Germline assignment: CDR1 SGDLS and CDR2 YYNGEE. The CDR3 is 14 residues long. Trimming stripped 0 bases from V and 6 bases from J, with 11 bases between. The CDR3 region is CASSVDQRRDTQYF. The CDR3 nucleotides are TGTGCCAGCAGCGTAGATCAGCGAAGGGATACGCAGTATTTT. Combining the CDR3 with reference TRBV9 and TRBJ2-3 gives the whole variable domain DSGVTQTPKHLITATGQRVTLRCSPRSGDLSVYWYQQSLDQGLQFLIQYYNGEERAKGNILERFSAQQFPDLHSELNLSSLELGDSALYFCASSVDQRRDTQYFGPGTRLTVL.

The CDR3, as DNA: TGTGCCAGCAGTGCCAACGGCCTAGGTCAGACCCAGTACTTC. This sequence encodes CASSANGLGQTQYF. This chain uses TRBV6-1 with TRBJ2-5, with D hard to call. This CDR3 is 14 amino acids long. The V gene lost 4 bases and the J gene lost 6 bases, with 15 bases spanning the gap. Germline assignment: CDR1 MNHNS and CDR2 SASEGT.

The chain uses TRBV14 and TRBJ2-7; the D gene is possibly TRBD1 (6 bases). The CDR3 is made up of 17 amino acids. Trimming took 0 bases from V and 6 from J, leaving 21 bases between them. Germline lookup yields CDR1 SGHDN and CDR2 FVKESK. CDR3 coding DNA: TGTGCCAGCAGCCAAGAGGGGTCAGGGGCCCTACTAATCGAGCAGTACTTC. Residues: CASSQEGSGALLIEQYF.

The V call is TRBV7-2, the J call TRBJ2-2; D might be TRBD2 (6 bases). The V and J ends lost 4 bases and 6 bases respectively, with 15 bases between them. Germline CDR1 reads SGHTA; CDR2 reads FQGNSA. The CDR3 loop spans 15 amino acids. Here the CDR3 reads CASSSRSASAGELFF. The CDR3 DNA follows: TGTGCCAGCAGCTCAAGGTCGGCTAGCGCCGGGGAGCTGTTTTTT.

The V and J genes are TRBV18 and TRBJ1-4; D perhaps matches TRBD1 (6 bases). Germline CDR1 KGHSH, CDR2 LQKENI. V dropped 6 bases and J dropped 1 base, with 15 bases sitting between them. This CDR3 has 16 residues. Here the CDR3 reads CASSSSGTRTNEKLFF. CDR3 nucleotide sequence: TGTGCCAGCTCTTCATCGGGGACACGAACTAATGAAAAACTGTTTTTT. Using reference TRBV18 and TRBJ1-4 for the parts outside the CDR3, the full variable domain is NAGVMQNPRHLVRRRGQEARLRCSPMKGHSHVYWYRQLPEEGLKFMVYLQKENIIDESGMPKERFSAEFPKEGPSILRIQQVVRGDSAAYFCASSSSGTRTNEKLFFGSGTQLSVL.

In nucleotides, the CDR3 is TGTGCCAGTAGTACTCGGAGGAGGGACCAGCCCCAGCATTTT. Its protein product is CASSTRRRDQPQHF. This chain links TRBV19 with TRBJ1-5; possible D gene TRBD1, 5 bases. From germline, CDR1 is LNHDA and CDR2 SQIVND (reference sequence). V lost 4 bases, J lost 7 bases, and 14 bases lay in between. The CDR3 runs to 14 residues.

The chain couples TRBV27 to TRBJ1-3; D gene unclear. The V end was cut by 3 bases, the J end by 4 bases, with 13 bases between. The CDR3 length is 15 residues. Germline V gene data show CDR1 as MNHEY and CDR2 as SMNVEV (reference sequence). CDR3 amino acids: CASSFTRESGNTIYF. For the CDR3, the DNA is TGTGCCAGCAGTTTTACTAGGGAATCAGGAAACACCATATATTTT.

This clone has only a few counts. The V gene is TRBV10-3, the J gene TRBJ2-7; 12 nucleotides line up with TRBD2. The J segment lost 6 bases and the V segment lost 5 bases, leaving 11 bases of the junction unmatched. Germline CDR1 reads ENHRY; CDR2 reads SYGVKD. The CDR3 covers 16 residues. CDR3 bases: TGTGCCATCAGTACACGGACTAGCGGGAAAAGGTCCGAGCAGTACTTC. It specifies CAISTRTSGKRSEQYF.